The T cell receptor beta chain under discussion was sequenced for a study of response to subunit inactivated influenza vaccine. General study findings and limits: After each seasonal influenza vaccination, few new T cells are recruited, the authors suggested.

MiXCR, applied by TCRdb to the RT-PCR reads, yields one record per CDR3 protein. The data show 450,000 to 600,000 distinct CDR3 sequences, under 9% seen once. This clonotype has a count of ten or more. Its antigen is unknown. The specimen comprised PBMCs from blood, sampled roughly 24 months after vaccination. This receptor was identified in a man aged 50 to 75 who received an inactivated influenza vaccine.

The CDR3 region has the DNA TGTGCCAGCAGCCCACAGGGTAGCACAGATACGCAGTATTTT. Translation gives CASSPQGSTDTQYF. The rearrangement uses TRBV28 and TRBJ2-3, with TRBD1 as a possible D gene (6 bases). V was trimmed by 6 bases and J by 0 bases, leaving 10 bases between them. Germline values: CDR1 MDHEN, CDR2 SYDVKM. The CDR3 is made up of 14 amino acids.